This T cell receptor (beta chain) is drawn from a study of CD8 T cells in Susac syndrome. Study details: Patients with Susac syndrome who were sequenced included more than 5 with active disease and fewer than 10 in remission.

When the RNA was reverse transcribed, random hexamers were used with an input of roughly 0.45 to 1 ug. TCRdb reprocessed the immunoSEQ multiplex PCR reads via MiXCR and lists one record per CDR3 protein. The sample carries under 200,000 distinct CDR3 sequences, roughly 94% recorded once. Germline V lookup: CDR1 MDHEN, CDR2 SYDVKM. This CDR3 contains 15 residues. V was cut by 7 bases and J by 1 base, with 14 bases left in between. The chain recombines TRBV28 with TRBJ2-4; D possibly matches TRBD1 or TRBD2 (6 bases each). The sequenced sample consisted of CD4+ T cells from PBMCs. The TCR originated in a human donor with Susac syndrome. The CDR3 DNA sequence: TGTGCCAGCACCCCACCGGGGGCTGCCAAAAACATTCAGTACTTC. Translation: CASTPPGAAKNIQYF.